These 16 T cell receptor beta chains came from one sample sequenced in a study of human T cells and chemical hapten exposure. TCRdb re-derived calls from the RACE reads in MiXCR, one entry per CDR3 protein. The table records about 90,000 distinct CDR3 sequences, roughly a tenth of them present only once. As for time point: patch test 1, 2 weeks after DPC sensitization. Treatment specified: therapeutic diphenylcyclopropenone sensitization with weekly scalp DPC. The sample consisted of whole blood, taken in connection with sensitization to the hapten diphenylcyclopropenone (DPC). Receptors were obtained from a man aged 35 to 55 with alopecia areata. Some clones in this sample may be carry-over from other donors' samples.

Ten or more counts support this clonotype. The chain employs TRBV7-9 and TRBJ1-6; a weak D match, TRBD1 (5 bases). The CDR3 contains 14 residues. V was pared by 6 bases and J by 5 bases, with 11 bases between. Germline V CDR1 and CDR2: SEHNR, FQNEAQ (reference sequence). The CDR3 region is CASRNGQDNSPLHF. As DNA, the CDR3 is TGTGCCAGCAGAAACGGACAAGATAATTCACCCCTCCACTTT.

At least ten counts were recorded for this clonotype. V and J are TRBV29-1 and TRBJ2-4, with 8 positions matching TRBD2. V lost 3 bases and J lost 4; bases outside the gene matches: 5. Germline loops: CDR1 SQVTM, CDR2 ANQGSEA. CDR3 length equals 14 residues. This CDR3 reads CSVDISGTKNIQYF. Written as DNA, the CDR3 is TGCAGCGTTGATATTAGCGGGACAAAAAACATTCAGTACTTC. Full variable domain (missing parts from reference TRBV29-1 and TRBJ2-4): SAVISQKPSRDICQRGTSLTIQCQVDSQVTMMFWYRQQPGQSLTLIATANQGSEATYESGFVIDKFPISRPNLTFSTLTVSNMSPEDSSIYLCSVDISGTKNIQYFGAGTRLSVL.

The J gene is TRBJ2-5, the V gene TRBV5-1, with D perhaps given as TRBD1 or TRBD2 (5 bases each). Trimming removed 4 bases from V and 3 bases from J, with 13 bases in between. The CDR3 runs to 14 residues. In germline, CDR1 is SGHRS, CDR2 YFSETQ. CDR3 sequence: CASSAPGREETQYF. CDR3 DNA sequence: TGCGCCAGCAGCGCGCCGGGACGGGAAGAGACCCAGTACTTC.

The CDR3 DNA reads TGTGCCATCGAGGGTCAGGAGGTTTCCTACGAGCAGTACGTC. Translated, it gives CAIEGQEVSYEQYV. The rearrangement links TRBV3-2 to TRBJ2-7; the table's D call, TRBD2, was not checked against the DNA. TRBV3-2 is designated a pseudogene. The CDR3 extends over 14 amino acids.

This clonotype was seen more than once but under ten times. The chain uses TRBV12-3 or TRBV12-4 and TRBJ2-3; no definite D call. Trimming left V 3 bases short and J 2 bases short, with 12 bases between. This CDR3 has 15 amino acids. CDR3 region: CASSLALPPTDTQYF. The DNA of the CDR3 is TGTGCCAGCAGTTTGGCTCTACCACCCACAGATACGCAGTATTTT.

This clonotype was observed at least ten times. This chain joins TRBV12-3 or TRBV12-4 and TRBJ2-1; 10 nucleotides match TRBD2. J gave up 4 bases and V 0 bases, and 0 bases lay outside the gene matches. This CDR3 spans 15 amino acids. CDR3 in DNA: TGTGCCAGCAGTTTAGCACTAGCGGGGTACAATGAGCAGTTCTTC. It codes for CASSLALAGYNEQFF.

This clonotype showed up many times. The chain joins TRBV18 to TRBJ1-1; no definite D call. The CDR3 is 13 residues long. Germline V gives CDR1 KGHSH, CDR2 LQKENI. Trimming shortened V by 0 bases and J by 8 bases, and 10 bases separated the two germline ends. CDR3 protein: CASSPPPSAEAFF. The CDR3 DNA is TGTGCCAGCTCACCACCGCCGTCAGCCGAAGCTTTCTTT. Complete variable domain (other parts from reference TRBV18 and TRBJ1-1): NAGVMQNPRHLVRRRGQEARLRCSPMKGHSHVYWYRQLPEEGLKFMVYLQKENIIDESGMPKERFSAEFPKEGPSILRIQQVVRGDSAAYFCASSPPPSAEAFFGQGTRLTVV.

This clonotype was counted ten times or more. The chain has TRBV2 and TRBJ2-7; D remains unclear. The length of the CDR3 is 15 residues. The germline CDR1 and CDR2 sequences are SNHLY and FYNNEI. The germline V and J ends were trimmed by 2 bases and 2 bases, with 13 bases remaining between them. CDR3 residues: CASSELETPAYEQYF. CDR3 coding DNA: TGTGCCAGCAGTGAATTGGAGACCCCGGCCTACGAGCAGTACTTC. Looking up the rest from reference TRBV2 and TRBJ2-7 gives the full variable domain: EPEVTQTPSHQVTQMGQEVILRCVPISNHLYFYWYRQILGQKVEFLVSFYNNEISEKSEIFDDQFSVERPDGSNFTLKIRSTKLEDSAMYFCASSELETPAYEQYFGPGTRLTVT.

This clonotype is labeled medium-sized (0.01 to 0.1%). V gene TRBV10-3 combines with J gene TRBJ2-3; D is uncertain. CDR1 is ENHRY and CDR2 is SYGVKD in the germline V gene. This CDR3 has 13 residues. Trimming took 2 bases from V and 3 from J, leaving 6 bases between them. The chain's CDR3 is CAISEGRTDTQYF. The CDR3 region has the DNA TGTGCCATCAGTGAGGGACGGACAGATACGCAGTATTTT.

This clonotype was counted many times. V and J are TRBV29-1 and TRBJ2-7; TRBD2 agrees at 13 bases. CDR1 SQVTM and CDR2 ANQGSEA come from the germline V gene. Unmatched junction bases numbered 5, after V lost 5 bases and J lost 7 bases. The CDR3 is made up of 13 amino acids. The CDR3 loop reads CSVPGTSGTEQYF. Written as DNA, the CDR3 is TGCAGCGTTCCCGGGACTAGCGGGACGGAGCAGTACTTC.

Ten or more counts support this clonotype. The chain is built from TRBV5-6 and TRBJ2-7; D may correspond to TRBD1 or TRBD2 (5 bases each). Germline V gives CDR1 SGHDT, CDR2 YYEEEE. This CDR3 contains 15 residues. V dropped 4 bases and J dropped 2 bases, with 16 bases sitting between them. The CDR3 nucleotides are TGTGCCAGCAGCATTGAGGGGTTCCTCCCCTACGAGCAGTACTTC. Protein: CASSIEGFLPYEQYF.

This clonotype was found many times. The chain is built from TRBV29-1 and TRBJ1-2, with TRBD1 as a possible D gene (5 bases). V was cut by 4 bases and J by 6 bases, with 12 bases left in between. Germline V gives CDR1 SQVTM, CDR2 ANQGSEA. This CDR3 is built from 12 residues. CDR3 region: CSVVYGQNGYTF. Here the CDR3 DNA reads TGCAGCGTTGTCTACGGACAAAATGGCTACACCTTC.

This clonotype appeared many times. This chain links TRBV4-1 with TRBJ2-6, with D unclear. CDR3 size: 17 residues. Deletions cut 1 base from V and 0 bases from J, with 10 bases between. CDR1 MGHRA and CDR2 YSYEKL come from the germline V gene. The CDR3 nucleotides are TGCGCCAGCAGCCAAGTCAGGTTCGGCTCTGGGGCCAACGTCCTGACTTTC. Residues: CASSQVRFGSGANVLTF.

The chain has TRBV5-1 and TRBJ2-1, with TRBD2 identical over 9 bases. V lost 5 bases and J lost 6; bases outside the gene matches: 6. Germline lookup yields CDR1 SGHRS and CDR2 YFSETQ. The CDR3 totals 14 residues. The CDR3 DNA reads TGCGCCAGCAGTATCGGGACTAGCCTCAATGAGCAGTTCTTC. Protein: CASSIGTSLNEQFF.

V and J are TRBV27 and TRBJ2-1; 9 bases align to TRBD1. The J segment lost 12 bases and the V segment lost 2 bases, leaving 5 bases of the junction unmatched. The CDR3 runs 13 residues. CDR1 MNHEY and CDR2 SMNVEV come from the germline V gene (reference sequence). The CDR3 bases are TGTGCCAGCAGTTTAACACAGGGGGCGCGGCAGTTCTTC. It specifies CASSLTQGARQFF.

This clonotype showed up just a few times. CDR3 bases: TGTGCCAGCAGACATACTAGTTCGGTAGCTACGCAGTATTTT. It encodes CASRHTSSVATQYF. The chain couples TRBV7-2 to TRBJ2-3; weak D call: TRBD2 (5 bases). The CDR3 is 14 residues long. V lost 6 bases, J lost 8 bases, and 18 bases lay in between. The V gene's germline CDR1 is SGHTA and CDR2 FQGNSA.